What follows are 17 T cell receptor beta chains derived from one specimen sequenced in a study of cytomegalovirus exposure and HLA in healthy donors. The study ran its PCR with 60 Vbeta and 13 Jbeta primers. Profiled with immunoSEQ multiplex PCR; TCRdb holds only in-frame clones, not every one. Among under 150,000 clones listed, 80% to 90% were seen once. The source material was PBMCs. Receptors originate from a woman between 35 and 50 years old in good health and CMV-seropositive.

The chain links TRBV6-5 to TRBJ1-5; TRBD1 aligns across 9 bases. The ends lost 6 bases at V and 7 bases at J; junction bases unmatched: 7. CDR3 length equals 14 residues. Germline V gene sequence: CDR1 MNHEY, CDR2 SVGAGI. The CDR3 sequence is CASRSGTGTQPQHF. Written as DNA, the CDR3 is TGTGCCAGCAGATCCGGGACAGGGACCCAGCCCCAGCATTTT.

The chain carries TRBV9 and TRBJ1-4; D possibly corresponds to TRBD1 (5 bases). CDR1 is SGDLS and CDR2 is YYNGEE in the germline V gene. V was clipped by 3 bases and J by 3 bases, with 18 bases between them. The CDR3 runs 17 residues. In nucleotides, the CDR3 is TGTGCCAGCAGCGCCTGGGGGGGTCCCTTGGCTAATGAAAAACTGTTTTTT. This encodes CASSAWGGPLANEKLFF.

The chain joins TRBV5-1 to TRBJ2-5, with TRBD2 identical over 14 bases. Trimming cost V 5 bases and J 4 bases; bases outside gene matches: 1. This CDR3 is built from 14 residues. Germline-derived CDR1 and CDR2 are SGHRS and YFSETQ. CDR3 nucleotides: TGCGCCAGCAGAGGACTAGCGGGAGGAGAGACCCAGTACTTC. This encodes CASRGLAGGETQYF. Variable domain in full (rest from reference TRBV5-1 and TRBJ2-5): KAGVTQTPRYLIKTRGQQVTLSCSPISGHRSVSWYQQTPGQGLQFLFEYFSETQRNKGNFPGRFSGRQFSNSRSEMNVSTLELGDSALYLCASRGLAGGETQYFGPGTRLLVL.

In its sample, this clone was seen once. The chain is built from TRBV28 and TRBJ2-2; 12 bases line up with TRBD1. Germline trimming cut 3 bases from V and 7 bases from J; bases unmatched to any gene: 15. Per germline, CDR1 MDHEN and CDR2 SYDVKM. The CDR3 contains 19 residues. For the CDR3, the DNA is TGTGCCAGCAGTTTCCTTACTTTCCGGGACAGGGGGCAGGTCGGGGAGCTGTTTTTT. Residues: CASSFLTFRDRGQVGELFF.

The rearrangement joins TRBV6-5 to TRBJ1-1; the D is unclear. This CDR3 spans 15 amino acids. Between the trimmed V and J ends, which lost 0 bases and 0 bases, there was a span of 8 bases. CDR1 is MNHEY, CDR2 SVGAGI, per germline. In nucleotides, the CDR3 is TGTGCCAGCAGTTACTCCCCAGCGTTGAACACTGAAGCTTTCTTT. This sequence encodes CASSYSPALNTEAFF.

The CDR3, as DNA: TGTGCCAGCAGTCCACGGGACAGCGGGCGAGGAAACACCATATATTTT. Translation: CASSPRDSGRGNTIYF. The rearrangement links TRBV27 to TRBJ1-3, with 7 bases that match TRBD1. The CDR3 is 16 residues long. The germline CDR1 and CDR2 sequences are MNHEY and SMNVEV (reference sequence). The junction had 11 bases not matched to a gene; V was cut back by 5 bases and J by 4 bases.

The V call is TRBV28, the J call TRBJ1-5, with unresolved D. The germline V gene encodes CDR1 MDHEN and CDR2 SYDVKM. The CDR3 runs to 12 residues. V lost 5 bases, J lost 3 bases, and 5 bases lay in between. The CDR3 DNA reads TGTGCCAGCAGTATAATCAATCAGCCCCAGCATTTT. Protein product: CASSIINQPQHF.

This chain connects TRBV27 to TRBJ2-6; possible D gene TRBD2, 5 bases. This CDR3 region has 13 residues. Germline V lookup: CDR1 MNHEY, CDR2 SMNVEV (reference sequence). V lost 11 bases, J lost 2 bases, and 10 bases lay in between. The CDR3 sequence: CAAGRAGANVLTF. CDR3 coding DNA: TGTGCCGCGGGTCGGGCTGGGGCCAACGTCCTGACTTTC.

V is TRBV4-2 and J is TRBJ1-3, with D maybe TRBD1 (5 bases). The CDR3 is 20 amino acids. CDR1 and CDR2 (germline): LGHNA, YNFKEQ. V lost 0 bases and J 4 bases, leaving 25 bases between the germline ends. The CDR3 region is CASSQEWPDFGREGGNTIYF. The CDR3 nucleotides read TGTGCCAGCAGCCAAGAATGGCCCGATTTCGGAAGGGAGGGGGGAAACACCATATATTTT.

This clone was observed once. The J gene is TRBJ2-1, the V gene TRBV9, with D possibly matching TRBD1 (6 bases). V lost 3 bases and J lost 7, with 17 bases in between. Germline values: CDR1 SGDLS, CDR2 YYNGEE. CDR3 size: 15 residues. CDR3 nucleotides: TGTGCCAGCAGCGGGGTAGCTCAAAGGGGGAATGAGCAGTTCTTC. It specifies CASSGVAQRGNEQFF.

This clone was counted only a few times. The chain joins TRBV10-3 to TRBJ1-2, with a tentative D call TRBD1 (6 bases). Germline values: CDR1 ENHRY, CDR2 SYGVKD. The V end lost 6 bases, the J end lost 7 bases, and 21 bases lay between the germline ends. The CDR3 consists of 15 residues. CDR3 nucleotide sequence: TGTGCCATCAGCGACCGGGACACCCCCGGCGGTGGCTACACCTTC. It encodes CAISDRDTPGGGYTF.

CDR3 protein: CASSTGTGYNSPLHF. In nucleotides, the CDR3 is TGTGCCAGTAGTACTGGGACTGGGTATAATTCACCCCTCCACTTT. The chain joins TRBV19 to TRBJ1-6; D might be TRBD1 (5 bases). Germline assignment: CDR1 LNHDA and CDR2 SQIVND (reference sequence). The V end was cut by 4 bases, the J end by 4 bases, with 11 bases between. The CDR3 is 15 amino acids.

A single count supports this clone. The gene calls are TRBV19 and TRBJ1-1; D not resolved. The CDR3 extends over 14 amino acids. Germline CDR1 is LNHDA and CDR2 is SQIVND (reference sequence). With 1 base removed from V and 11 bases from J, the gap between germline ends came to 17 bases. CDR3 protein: CASSIGLVRLSAFF. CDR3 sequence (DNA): TGTGCCAGTAGTATAGGTTTAGTACGCTTGTCGGCTTTCTTT. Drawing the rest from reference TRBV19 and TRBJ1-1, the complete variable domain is DGGITQSPKYLFRKEGQNVTLSCEQNLNHDAMYWYRQDPGQGLRLIYYSQIVNDFQKGDIAEGYSVSREKKESFPLTVTSAQKNPTAFYLCASSIGLVRLSAFFGQGTRLTVV.

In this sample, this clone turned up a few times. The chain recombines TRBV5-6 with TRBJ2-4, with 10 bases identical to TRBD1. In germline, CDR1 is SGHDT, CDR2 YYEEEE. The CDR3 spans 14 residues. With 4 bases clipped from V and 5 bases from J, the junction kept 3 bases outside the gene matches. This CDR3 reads CASSPGTGENIQYF. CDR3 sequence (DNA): TGTGCCAGCAGCCCGGGGACAGGGGAAAACATTCAGTACTTC.

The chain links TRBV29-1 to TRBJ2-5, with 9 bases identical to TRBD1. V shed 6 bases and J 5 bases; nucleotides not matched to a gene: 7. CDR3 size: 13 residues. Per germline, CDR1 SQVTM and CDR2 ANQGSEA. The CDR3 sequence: CSVNRGLDETQYF. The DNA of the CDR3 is TGCAGCGTAAACAGGGGGCTGGACGAGACCCAGTACTTC.

The CDR3, as DNA: TGCGCCAGCAGCTTGAAACAGGGGAGCGGCTACACCTTC. This sequence encodes CASSLKQGSGYTF. The chain is built from TRBV5-1 and TRBJ1-2; 7 bases align to TRBD1. The V and J ends lost 1 base and 8 bases, in that order; junction bases with no gene match: 5. The CDR3 covers 13 residues. Germline CDR1 and CDR2: SGHRS and YFSETQ.

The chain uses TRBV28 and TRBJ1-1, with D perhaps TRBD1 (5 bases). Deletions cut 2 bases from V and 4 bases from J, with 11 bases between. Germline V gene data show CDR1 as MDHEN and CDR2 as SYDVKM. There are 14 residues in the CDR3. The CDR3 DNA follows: TGTGCCAGCAGTTTACAGGGCGGGAGCACTGAAGCTTTCTTT. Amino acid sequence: CASSLQGGSTEAFF. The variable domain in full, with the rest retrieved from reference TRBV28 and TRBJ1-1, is DVKVTQSSRYLVKRTGEKVFLECVQDMDHENMFWYRQDPGLGLRLIYFSYDVKMKEKGDIPEGYSVSREKKERFSLILESASTNQTSMYLCASSLQGGSTEAFFGQGTRLTVV.